This T cell receptor beta chain was found in a study of control samples from healthy donors and cancer patients. The repertoire was sequenced with immunoSEQ multiplex PCR; TCRdb's copy has only in-frame clones and lacks some. The sample contains about 130,000 clones, approximately 90% of which appear only once. V lost 6 bases, J lost 12 bases, and 7 bases stayed unmatched. The germline V gene encodes CDR1 LGHDT and CDR2 YNNKEL (reference sequence). The CDR3 is 12 amino acids. The clonotype comes from a man aged 35-49 years in good health. The genes are TRBV3-1 (or the pseudogene TRBV3-2) and TRBJ2-1, with 8 bases aligning to TRBD2. Sequencing was performed on blood. DNA of the CDR3: TGTGCCAGCAGGGGCGGGGGGCCGTTGCAGTTCTTC. As protein: CASRGGGPLQFF.